Listed below are T cell receptor beta chains from one sample, sequenced in a study of PD-L1 blockade in urothelial cancer. Profiling relied on immunoSEQ multiplex PCR, and the TCRdb table lists in-frame clones only, not all of them. The sample yields about 88,000 clones, around 92% seen once. The material was PBMCs, obtained around atezolizumab (anti-PD-L1) treatment. The receptor source for this set is a woman older than 75 with urothelial cancer. Each CDR3 is given with its conserved first and last residue. The D gene is left open where the match is weak. The size entry is marked missing in some rows and otherwise reads once, few, many or a size class.

v_gene	abundance	d_gene	j_gene	CDR3aa	CDR3nt
TRBV6-1	NA	NA	TRBJ2-2	CASSDSLLGGRELFF	TGTGCCAGCAGTGATTCCCTTCTTGGAGGCCGGGAGCTGTTTTTT
TRBV19	NA	NA	TRBJ2-1	CASSLLASEQFF	TGTGCCAGTAGTCTTCTAGCAAGTGAGCAGTTCTTC
TRBV18	NA	NA	TRBJ2-2	CASSPLAITNTGELFF	TGTGCCAGCTCACCACTAGCGATAACGAACACCGGGGAGCTGTTTTTT
TRBV28	few	NA	TRBJ1-5	CASSRNQGGSNQPQHF	TGTGCCAGCAGCCGAAACCAGGGAGGGAGCAATCAGCCCCAGCATTTT
TRBV6-9	NA	NA	TRBJ2-1	CASSCRTNNEQFF	TGTGCCAGCAGTTGTCGGACAAACAATGAGCAGTTCTTC
TRBV7-9	NA	NA	TRBJ1-5	CASSLAGREQPQHF	TGTGCCAGCAGCTTAGCGGGCAGAGAACAGCCCCAGCATTTT
TRBV27	NA	NA	TRBJ2-1	CASSYQGYEQFF	TGTGCCAGCAGTTACCAGGGATATGAGCAGTTCTTC
TRBV6-4	NA	TRBD2	TRBJ2-3	CASSPSGRSTDTQYF	TGTGCCAGCAGTCCCAGCGGGAGGAGCACAGATACGCAGTATTTT
TRBV27	NA	TRBD1	TRBJ1-4	CASSLFRGAMELFF	TGTGCCAGCAGTTTATTCAGGGGGGCGATGGAACTGTTTTTT
TRBV2	NA	TRBD2	TRBJ2-7	CASTDRGEASYEQYF	TGTGCCAGCACCGATCGGGGGGAGGCCTCCTACGAGCAGTACTTC
TRBV11-3	NA	NA	TRBJ2-1	CASSSSATYNEQFF	TGTGCCAGCAGCTCTAGTGCGACTTACAATGAGCAGTTCTTC
TRBV28	NA	TRBD2	TRBJ2-4	CASRPGGTQNIQYF	TGTGCCAGCCGTCCGGGGGGGACACAAAACATTCAGTACTTC
TRBV5-1	NA	TRBD2	TRBJ2-5	CASSLNSGTKRETQYF	TGCGCCAGCAGCTTGAACTCCGGGACTAAAAGAGAGACCCAGTACTTC
TRBV5-1	few	NA	TRBJ2-1	CASSEGGLPYDEQFF	TGCGCCAGCAGCGAGGGAGGACTACCTTATGATGAGCAGTTCTTC
TRBV12-5	once	NA	TRBJ1-1	CASALNTEAFF	TGTGCTAGTGCCCTCAACACTGAAGCTTTCTTT
TRBV15	NA	TRBD2	TRBJ2-3	CATSRDPMGLAGSSTDTQYF	TGTGCCACCAGCAGAGATCCAATGGGACTAGCGGGCTCCAGCACAGATACGCAGTATTTT
TRBV5-1	few	NA	TRBJ2-5	CASSLLAGQETQYF	TGCGCCAGCAGCTTGTTGGCAGGGCAAGAGACCCAGTACTTC
TRBV30	NA	NA	TRBJ1-5	CAWSVGSSSNQPQHF	TGTGCCTGGAGTGTAGGGTCTAGCAGCAATCAGCCCCAGCATTTT
TRBV9	NA	NA	TRBJ2-7	CASSPQGLPTEQYF	TGTGCCAGCAGCCCACAGGGTTTGCCTACGGAGCAGTACTTC
TRBV2	NA	NA	TRBJ1-5	CASSGDYNQPQHF	TGTGCCAGCAGTGGGGACTACAATCAGCCCCAGCATTTT
TRBV30	NA	TRBD1	TRBJ1-5	CAWSTGQGAVSNQPQHF	TGTGCCTGGAGTACAGGACAGGGGGCGGTGAGCAATCAGCCCCAGCATTTT
TRBV5-1	NA	NA	TRBJ2-5	CASRGSATGVEETQYF	TGCGCCAGCAGAGGGTCCGCGACGGGAGTAGAAGAGACCCAGTACTTC
TRBV7-6	once	NA	TRBJ1-5	CASSLLGSGQPQHF	TGTGCCAGCAGCCTCCTGGGGAGCGGTCAGCCCCAGCATTTT
TRBV6-1	NA	NA	TRBJ1-4	CASSELTVLTEKLFF	TGTGCCAGCAGTGAACTGACAGTCTTGACTGAAAAACTGTTTTTT